The entry below describes one T cell receptor (beta chain). Using a J-beta primer mix together with a sample-barcoded 5' primer, a second PCR was run for roughly 7 to 12 cycles. Each TCR beta cDNA got a 12-nucleotide random molecular identifier. TCRdb redid the calling of the 5' RACE reads with MiXCR, one entry per CDR3 protein. The sample records roughly 500,000 distinct CDR3 sequences, about 25% being singletons. This sample stems from a study of blood T cells in healthy people across ages. The CDR3 totals 17 residues. CDR1 and CDR2 (germline): SGDLS, YYNGEE. The V gene end was trimmed by 0 bases and the J gene end by 4 bases; junction bases not matched to a gene: 8.

J is TRBJ2-3 and V is TRBV9, with TRBD2 identical over 10 bases. The receptor comes from a woman between 70 and 85 years old in good health. Material: blood. The CDR3 is CASSVESSGSIADTQYF. The CDR3 region has the DNA TGTGCCAGCAGCGTAGAATCTAGCGGGAGCATTGCAGATACGCAGTATTTT. The full variable domain, with the rest looked up from reference TRBV9 and TRBJ2-3, is DSGVTQTPKHLITATGQRVTLRCSPRSGDLSVYWYQQSLDQGLQFLIQYYNGEERAKGNILERFSAQQFPDLHSELNLSSLELGDSALYFCASSVESSGSIADTQYFGPGTRLTVL.